This T cell receptor beta chain was identified during a study of T cells after yellow fever vaccination. Overall study: Some fractions had low cell numbers, and these were prepared with SMART-Seq v4 Ultra Low Input.

Study-level findings and limits: Clones that expanded after primary vaccination mostly reappeared after the booster (roughly 96% CD4, roughly 90% CD8). A faster peak, day 5 versus 15, was reached by the weaker secondary response.

The V segment lost 5 bases and the J segment 0 bases; nucleotides outside the gene matches: 5. This CDR3 region has 15 residues. Germline CDR1 is LNHDA and CDR2 is SQIVND (reference sequence). It was through 5'RACE template switching that TCR cDNA was made, with a universal primer site and UMIs added. MiXCR, applied by TCRdb to the 5' RACE reads, yields one record per CDR3 protein. The sample has 100,000 to 150,000 distinct CDR3 sequences; 12% to 15% are singletons. This clonotype was seen a handful of times. Its antigen is not identified. The chain joins TRBV19 to TRBJ2-3, with TRBD1 matching 7 bases. This specimen consisted of CD8+ T cells sorted from PBMCs, obtained 5 days after the yellow fever booster vaccination. The source is a man aged 18 to 29 who received the YFV17D yellow fever vaccine. Written as DNA, the CDR3 is TGTGCCAGTAGTCTCGACAGGGCCAGCACAGATACGCAGTATTTT. Protein product: CASSLDRASTDTQYF.